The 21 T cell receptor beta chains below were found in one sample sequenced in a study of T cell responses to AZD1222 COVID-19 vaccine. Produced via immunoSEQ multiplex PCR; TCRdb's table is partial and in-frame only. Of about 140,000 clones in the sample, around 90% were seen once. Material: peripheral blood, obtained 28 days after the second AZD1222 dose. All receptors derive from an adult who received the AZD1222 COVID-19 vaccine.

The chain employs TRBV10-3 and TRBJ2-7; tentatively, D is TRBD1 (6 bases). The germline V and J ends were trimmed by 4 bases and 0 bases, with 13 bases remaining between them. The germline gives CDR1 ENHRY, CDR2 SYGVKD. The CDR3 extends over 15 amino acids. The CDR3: CAISVRTASSYEQYF. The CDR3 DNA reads TGTGCCATCAGTGTTAGGACAGCCAGCTCCTACGAGCAGTACTTC.

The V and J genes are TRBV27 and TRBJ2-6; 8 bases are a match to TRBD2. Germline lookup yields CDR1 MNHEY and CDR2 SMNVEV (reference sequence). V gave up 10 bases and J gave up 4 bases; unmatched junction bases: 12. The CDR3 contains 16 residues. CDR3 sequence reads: CAIGAGVLGGANVLTF. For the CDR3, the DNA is TGTGCCATCGGAGCGGGGGTCCTGGGAGGGGCCAACGTCCTGACTTTC.

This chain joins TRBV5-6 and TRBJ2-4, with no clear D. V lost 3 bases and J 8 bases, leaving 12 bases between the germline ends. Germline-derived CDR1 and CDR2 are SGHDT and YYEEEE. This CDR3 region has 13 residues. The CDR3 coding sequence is TGTGCCAGCAGCTCCCTAGGTGGGGACATTCAGTACTTC. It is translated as CASSSLGGDIQYF.

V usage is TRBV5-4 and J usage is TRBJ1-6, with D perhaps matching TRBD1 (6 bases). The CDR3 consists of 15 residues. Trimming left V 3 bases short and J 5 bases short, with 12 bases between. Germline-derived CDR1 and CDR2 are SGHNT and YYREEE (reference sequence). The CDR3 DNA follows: TGTGCCAGCAGCTGGATCGACAGGAATAATTCACCCCTCCACTTT. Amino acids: CASSWIDRNNSPLHF. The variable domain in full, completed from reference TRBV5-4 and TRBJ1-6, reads ETGVTQSPTHLIKTRGQQVTLRCSSQSGHNTVSWYQQALGQGPQFIFQYYREEENGRGNFPPRFSGLQFPNYSSELNVNALELDDSALYLCASSWIDRNNSPLHFGNGTRLTVT.

The CDR3 here is CASSLEGQYYEQYF. CDR3 sequence (DNA): TGTGCCAGCAGCTTAGAGGGCCAGTACTACGAGCAGTACTTC. The chain recombines TRBV7-2 with TRBJ2-7; D is unresolved. CDR1 and CDR2 from the germline V gene are SGHTA and FQGNSA. This CDR3 region has 14 residues. V dropped 1 base and J dropped 3 bases, with 10 bases sitting between them.

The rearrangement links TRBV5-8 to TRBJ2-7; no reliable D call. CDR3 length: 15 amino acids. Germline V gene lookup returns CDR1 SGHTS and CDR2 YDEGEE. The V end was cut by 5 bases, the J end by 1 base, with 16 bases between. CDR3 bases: TGTGCCAGCAGGGAGTTAGGCCACGATTCCTACGAGCAGTACTTC. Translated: CASRELGHDSYEQYF.

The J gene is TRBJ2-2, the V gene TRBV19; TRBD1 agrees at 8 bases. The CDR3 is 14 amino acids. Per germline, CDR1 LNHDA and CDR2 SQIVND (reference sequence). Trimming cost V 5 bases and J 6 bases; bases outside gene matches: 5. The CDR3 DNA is TGTGCCAGTAGTGTACACAGGGGGGCCGGGGAGCTGTTTTTT. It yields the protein CASSVHRGAGELFF.

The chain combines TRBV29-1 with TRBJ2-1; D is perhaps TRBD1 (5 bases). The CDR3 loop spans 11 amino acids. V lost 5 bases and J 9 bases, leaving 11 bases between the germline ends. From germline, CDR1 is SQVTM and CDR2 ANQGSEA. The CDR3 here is CSVLRGAEQFF. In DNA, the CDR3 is TGCAGCGTTCTTAGGGGCGCTGAGCAGTTCTTC.

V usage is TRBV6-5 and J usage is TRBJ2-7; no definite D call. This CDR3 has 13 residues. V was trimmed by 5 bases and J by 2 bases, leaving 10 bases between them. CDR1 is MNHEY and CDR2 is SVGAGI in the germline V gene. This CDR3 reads CASSRTAAYEQYF. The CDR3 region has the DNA TGTGCCAGCAGTAGGACGGCAGCCTACGAGCAGTACTTC.

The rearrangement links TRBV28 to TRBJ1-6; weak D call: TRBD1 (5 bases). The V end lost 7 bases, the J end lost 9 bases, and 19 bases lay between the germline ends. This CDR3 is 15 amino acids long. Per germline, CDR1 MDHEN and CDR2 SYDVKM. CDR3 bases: TGTGCCAGCAATGAGGCAGGGCGTTTTTTTTCACCCCTCCACTTT. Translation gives CASNEAGRFFSPLHF.

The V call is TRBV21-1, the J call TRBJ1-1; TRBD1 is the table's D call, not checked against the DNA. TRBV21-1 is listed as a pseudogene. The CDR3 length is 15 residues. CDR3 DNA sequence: TGTGCCAGCAGCACGGGGGGCAGGGGGCGGGTTGAAGCTTTCTTT. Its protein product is CASSTGGRGRVEAFF.

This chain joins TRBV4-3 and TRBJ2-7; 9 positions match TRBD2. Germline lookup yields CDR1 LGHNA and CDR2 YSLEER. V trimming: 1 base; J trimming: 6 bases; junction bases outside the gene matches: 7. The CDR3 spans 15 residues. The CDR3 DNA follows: TGCGCCAGCAGCCAAGGGGTAGCGGGAGATGGCGAGCAGTACTTC. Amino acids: CASSQGVAGDGEQYF.

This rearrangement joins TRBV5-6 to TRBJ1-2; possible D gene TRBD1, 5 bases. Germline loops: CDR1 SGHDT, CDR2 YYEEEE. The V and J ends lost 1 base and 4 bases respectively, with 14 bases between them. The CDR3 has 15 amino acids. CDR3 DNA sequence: TGTGCCAGCAGCTTGCGACCTCAGGGTAGCTATGGCTACACCTTC. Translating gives CASSLRPQGSYGYTF. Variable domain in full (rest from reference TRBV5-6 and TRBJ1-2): DAGVTQSPTHLIKTRGQQVTLRCSPKSGHDTVSWYQQALGQGPQFIFQYYEEEERQRGNFPDRFSGHQFPNYSSELNVNALLLGDSALYLCASSLRPQGSYGYTFGSGTRLTVV.

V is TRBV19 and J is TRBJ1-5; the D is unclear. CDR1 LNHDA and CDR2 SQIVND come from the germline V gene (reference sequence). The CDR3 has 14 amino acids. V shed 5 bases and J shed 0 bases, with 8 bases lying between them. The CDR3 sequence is CASSPGNSNQPQHF. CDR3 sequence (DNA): TGTGCCAGTAGTCCCGGGAATAGCAATCAGCCCCAGCATTTT. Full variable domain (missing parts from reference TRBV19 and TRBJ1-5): DGGITQSPKYLFRKEGQNVTLSCEQNLNHDAMYWYRQDPGQGLRLIYYSQIVNDFQKGDIAEGYSVSREKKESFPLTVTSAQKNPTAFYLCASSPGNSNQPQHFGDGTRLSIL.

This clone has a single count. The CDR3 coding sequence is TGTGCCAGCAGACTCGCTAGCGGGAGATCTGCAGATACGCAGTATTTT. This codes for CASRLASGRSADTQYF. This chain joins TRBV27 and TRBJ2-3; 10 bases map to TRBD2. CDR1 and CDR2 from the germline V gene are MNHEY and SMNVEV (reference sequence). This CDR3 is built from 16 residues. J gave up 4 bases and V 6 bases, and 10 bases lay outside the gene matches.

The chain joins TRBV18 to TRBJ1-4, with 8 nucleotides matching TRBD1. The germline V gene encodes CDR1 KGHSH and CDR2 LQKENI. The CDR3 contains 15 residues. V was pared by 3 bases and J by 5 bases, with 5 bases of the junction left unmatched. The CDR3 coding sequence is TGTGCCAGCTCACCTAAACGGGACAGGAATGAAAAACTGTTTTTT. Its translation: CASSPKRDRNEKLFF. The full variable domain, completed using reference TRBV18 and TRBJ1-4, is NAGVMQNPRHLVRRRGQEARLRCSPMKGHSHVYWYRQLPEEGLKFMVYLQKENIIDESGMPKERFSAEFPKEGPSILRIQQVVRGDSAAYFCASSPKRDRNEKLFFGSGTQLSVL.

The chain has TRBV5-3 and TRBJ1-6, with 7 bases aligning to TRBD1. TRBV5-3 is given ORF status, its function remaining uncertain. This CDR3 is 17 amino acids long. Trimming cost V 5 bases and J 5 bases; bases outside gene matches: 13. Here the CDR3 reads CARSCGPVTGNNSPLHF. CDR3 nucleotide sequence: TGTGCCAGAAGTTGTGGCCCCGTGACAGGGAATAATTCACCCCTCCACTTT.

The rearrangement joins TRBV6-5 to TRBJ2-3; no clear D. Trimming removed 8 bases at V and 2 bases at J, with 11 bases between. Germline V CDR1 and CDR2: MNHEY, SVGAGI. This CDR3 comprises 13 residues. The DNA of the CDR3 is TGTGCCAGCCTAGGCCGGCCCACAGATACGCAGTATTTT. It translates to CASLGRPTDTQYF.

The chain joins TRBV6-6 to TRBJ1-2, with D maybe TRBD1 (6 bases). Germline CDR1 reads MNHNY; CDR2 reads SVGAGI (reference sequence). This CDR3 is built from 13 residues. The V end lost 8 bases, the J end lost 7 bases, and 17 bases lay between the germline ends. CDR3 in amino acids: CASCQGGGVGYTF. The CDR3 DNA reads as TGTGCCAGCTGTCAAGGGGGGGGAGTTGGCTACACCTTC.

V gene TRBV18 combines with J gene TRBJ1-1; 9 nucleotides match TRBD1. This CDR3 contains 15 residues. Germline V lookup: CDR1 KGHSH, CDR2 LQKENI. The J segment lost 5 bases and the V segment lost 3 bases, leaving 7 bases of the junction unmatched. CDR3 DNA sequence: TGTGCCAGCTCACCCCTGGCACAGGGGGCAACTGAAGCTTTCTTT. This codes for CASSPLAQGATEAFF.

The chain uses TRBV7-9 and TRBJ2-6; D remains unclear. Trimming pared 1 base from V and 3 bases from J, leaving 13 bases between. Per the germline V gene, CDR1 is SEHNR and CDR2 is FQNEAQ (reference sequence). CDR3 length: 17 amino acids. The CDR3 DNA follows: TGTGCCAGCAGCTTAGTGTCGGGTTTTGGTGGGGCCAACGTCCTGACTTTC. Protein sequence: CASSLVSGFGGANVLTF.